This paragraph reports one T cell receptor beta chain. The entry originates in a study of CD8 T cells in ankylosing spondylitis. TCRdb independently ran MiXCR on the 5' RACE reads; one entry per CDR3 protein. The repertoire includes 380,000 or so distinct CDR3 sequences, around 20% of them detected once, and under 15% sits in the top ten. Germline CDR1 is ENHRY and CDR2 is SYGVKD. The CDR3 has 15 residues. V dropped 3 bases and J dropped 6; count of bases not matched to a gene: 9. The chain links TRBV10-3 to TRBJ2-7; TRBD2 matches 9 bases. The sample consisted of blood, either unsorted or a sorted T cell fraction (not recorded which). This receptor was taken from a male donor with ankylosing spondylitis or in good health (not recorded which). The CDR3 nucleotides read TGTGCCATCAGTGACACCGGGACTAGCCCACTCGAGCAGTACTTC. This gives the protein CAISDTGTSPLEQYF.